These 20 T cell receptor beta chains came from one sample sequenced in a study of OX40 agonist ivuxolimab in advanced cancers. This table comes from immunoSEQ multiplex PCR, and its TCRdb copy is limited to in-frame clones, with some not included. The sample has more than 75,000 clones, approximately 90% seen once. Here the sequenced sample was CD4+ or CD8+ T cells sorted from blood, taken in a trial of the OX40 agonist ivuxolimab. The receptors here all came from an adult with an advanced solid tumor such as melanoma, head and neck, liver or kidney cancer.

The J gene is TRBJ1-2, the V gene TRBV21-1. TRBV21-1 is a recognized pseudogene. The CDR3 extends over 18 amino acids. DNA for the CDR3: TGTGCCAGCAGCAGAAAAAAAAGGGGCGGGGGTTATTGGTATGGCTACACCTTC. It is translated as CASSRKKRGGGYWYGYTF.

A single count supports this clone. V and J are TRBV14 and TRBJ1-2, with unresolved D. V lost 1 base, J lost 5 bases, and 11 bases lay in between. This CDR3 has 14 residues. The germline V gene has CDR1 SGHDN and CDR2 FVKESK. The CDR3 here is CASSQGPGEYGYTF. The DNA for the CDR3 is TGTGCCAGCAGCCAAGGTCCTGGAGAGTATGGCTACACCTTC.

This sequence joins TRBV19 and TRBJ2-7, with D possibly TRBD2 on 5 matching bases. The CDR3 is 14 amino acids. Germline lookup yields CDR1 LNHDA and CDR2 SQIVND (reference sequence). Between the trimmed V and J ends, which lost 3 bases and 7 bases, there was a span of 16 bases. CDR3 nucleotides: TGTGCCAGTAGTATTTTCGGCGCTAGCTGGGAGCAGTACTTC. Its protein is CASSIFGASWEQYF.

The rearrangement uses TRBV10-2 and TRBJ2-2, with 7 bases identical to TRBD1. The germline gives CDR1 WSHSY, CDR2 SAAADI. Trimming at V came to 6 bases and at J to 0 bases, leaving 4 bases not matched to a gene. This CDR3 comprises 15 residues. The CDR3 reads CASRTQGANTGELFF. The CDR3 DNA is TGCGCCAGCAGGACGCAGGGGGCGAACACCGGGGAGCTGTTTTTT.

The chain has TRBV6-5 and TRBJ2-5; 9 bases are a match to TRBD2. CDR1 is MNHEY and CDR2 is SVGAGI in the germline V gene. This CDR3 has 13 amino acids. With V trimmed by 6 bases and J by 5 bases, 4 bases remained unmatched. The CDR3 nucleotides read TGTGCCAGCAGACCTAGCGGGGCGGAGACCCAGTACTTC. Translation gives CASRPSGAETQYF.

The J gene is TRBJ1-1, the V gene TRBV29-1; weak D call: TRBD1 (6 bases). Trimming took off 7 bases at V and 3 bases at J, with 18 bases between the two ends. CDR1 is SQVTM, CDR2 ANQGSEA, per germline. The CDR3 covers 14 residues. The CDR3 reads CSGVAGVIDTEAFF. The CDR3 nucleotides read TGCAGCGGGGTGGCAGGGGTTATTGACACTGAAGCTTTCTTT.

The chain links TRBV4-1 to TRBJ2-3; 14 nucleotides line up with TRBD2. V lost 1 base and J lost 6; bases outside the gene matches: 9. Germline V gene sequence: CDR1 MGHRA, CDR2 YSYEKL. The CDR3 length is 18 residues. The DNA for the CDR3 is TGCGCCAGCAGCCAAGGACTAGCGGGAGGGGGACCACAGGATACGCAGTATTTT. Translated, it gives CASSQGLAGGGPQDTQYF.

The V and J genes are TRBV6-5 and TRBJ2-7; TRBD2 aligns across 7 bases. The CDR3 has 16 residues. Unmatched junction bases numbered 12, after V lost 4 bases and J lost 3 bases. Germline CDR1 MNHEY, CDR2 SVGAGI. CDR3 region: CASSSTRSGNNYEQYF. CDR3 bases: TGTGCCAGCAGTTCAACCCGAAGCGGGAACAACTACGAGCAGTACTTC.

This chain joins TRBV7-2 and TRBJ2-1, with 9 positions matching TRBD2. Trimming took 3 bases from V and 8 from J; bases not matched to a gene: 2. The germline CDR1 and CDR2 sequences are SGHTA and FQGNSA. This CDR3 has 13 residues. The CDR3 region has the DNA TGTGCCAGCAGCTTTAGCGGGAGTGATGAGCAGTTCTTC. As protein: CASSFSGSDEQFF. Combining the CDR3 with reference TRBV7-2 and TRBJ2-1 gives the whole variable domain GAGVSQSPSNKVTEKGKDVELRCDPISGHTALYWYRQSLGQGLEFLIYFQGNSAPDKSGLPSDRFSAERTGGSVSTLTIQRTQQEDSAVYLCASSFSGSDEQFFGPGTRLTVL.

The chain links TRBV4-3 to TRBJ2-5, with D perhaps TRBD2 (6 bases). This CDR3 contains 15 residues. Germline CDR1 and CDR2: LGHNA and YSLEER. Trimming cost V 0 bases and J 3 bases, with 11 bases left between them. DNA for the CDR3: TGCGCCAGCAGCCAAGACTTAGGGGAGGAAGAGACCCAGTACTTC. It translates to CASSQDLGEEETQYF.

The CDR3 protein is CASSGGPASAGNTIYF. The DNA for the CDR3 is TGTGCCAGTAGTGGGGGCCCTGCCTCAGCTGGAAACACCATATATTTT. The chain joins TRBV19 to TRBJ1-3; TRBD1 might be the D (6 bases). CDR3 length equals 16 residues. V dropped 5 bases and J dropped 2 bases, with 16 bases sitting between them. Germline V gene sequence: CDR1 LNHDA, CDR2 SQIVND (reference sequence).

The DNA for the CDR3 is TGTGCCAGCAGCTCCCCCCAGGGGGCGGAGGAGACCCAGTACTTC. Its protein is CASSSPQGAEETQYF. The genes are TRBV11-2 and TRBJ2-5, with 8 bases matching TRBD1. This CDR3 spans 15 amino acids. The germline V gene encodes CDR1 SGHAT and CDR2 FQNNGV. Trimming cost V 4 bases and J 5 bases; bases outside gene matches: 9.

J is TRBJ1-4 and V is TRBV10-2, with D possibly TRBD1 on 5 matching bases. V gave up 1 base and J gave up 8 bases, with 20 bases separating them. The CDR3 covers 17 residues. Germline V gene lookup returns CDR1 WSHSY and CDR2 SAAADI. CDR3 in amino acids: CASSEFPPALQAEKLFF. DNA of the CDR3: TGCGCCAGCAGTGAGTTCCCCCCGGCCCTACAGGCAGAAAAACTGTTTTTT.

This chain joins TRBV2 and TRBJ2-1; 9 bases map to TRBD2. V dropped 7 bases and J dropped 5; count of bases not matched to a gene: 12. Germline CDR1 reads SNHLY; CDR2 reads FYNNEI. The CDR3 totals 16 residues. The CDR3 DNA reads TGTGCCAGCACATTAAGTGGGGCTAGCGGGAACAATGAGCAGTTCTTC. It yields the protein CASTLSGASGNNEQFF.

The gene calls are TRBV11-2 and TRBJ1-5; 10 nucleotides match TRBD1. V dropped 1 base and J dropped 5; count of bases not matched to a gene: 2. Germline CDR1 reads SGHAT; CDR2 reads FQNNGV. The CDR3 has 15 amino acids. CDR3 nucleotides: TGTGCCAGCAGCTTAGTCGGGACAGGGGATCAGCCCCAGCATTTT. Translated: CASSLVGTGDQPQHF.

The gene calls are TRBV6-5 and TRBJ1-2; TRBD1 is a possible D gene (5 bases). CDR3 length: 15 residues. V was clipped by 2 bases and J by 7 bases, with 17 bases between them. The germline gives CDR1 MNHEY, CDR2 SVGAGI. The CDR3 DNA sequence: TGTGCCAGCAGTTACCAGGCCCTCTCGACAGCTGGCTACACCTTC. Amino acids: CASSYQALSTAGYTF.

This chain connects TRBV6-5 to TRBJ2-7; TRBD1 aligns across 8 bases. CDR3 length equals 11 residues. Germline loops: CDR1 MNHEY, CDR2 SVGAGI. J was trimmed by 6 bases and V by 6 bases; bases with no gene match: 1. CDR3 nucleotides: TGTGCCAGCAGCGACAGGGGCGAGCAGTACTTC. It specifies CASSDRGEQYF.

The genes are TRBV19 and TRBJ2-7; 8 bases agree with TRBD1. The ends lost 5 bases at V and 1 base at J; junction bases unmatched: 7. The germline V gene encodes CDR1 LNHDA and CDR2 SQIVND (reference sequence). The CDR3 extends over 15 amino acids. The CDR3 nucleotides are TGTGCCAGTAGTCCATGGACAGGGAAATCCTACGAGCAGTACTTC. It encodes CASSPWTGKSYEQYF. The entire variable domain, with the rest obtained from reference TRBV19 and TRBJ2-7, is as follows: DGGITQSPKYLFRKEGQNVTLSCEQNLNHDAMYWYRQDPGQGLRLIYYSQIVNDFQKGDIAEGYSVSREKKESFPLTVTSAQKNPTAFYLCASSPWTGKSYEQYFGPGTRLTVT.

The V gene is TRBV7-8, the J gene TRBJ2-1, with D unclear. CDR1 and CDR2 (germline): SGHVS, FQNEAQ. V dropped 2 bases and J dropped 5 bases, with 7 bases sitting between them. The CDR3 is 13 amino acids. DNA of the CDR3: TGTGCCAGCAGCTTACCTCCTCACAATGAGCAGTTCTTC. Translating it yields CASSLPPHNEQFF. The whole variable domain, remainder taken from reference TRBV7-8 and TRBJ2-1, is GAGVSQSPRYKVAKRGQDVALRCDPISGHVSLFWYQQALGQGPEFLTYFQNEAQLDKSGLPSDRFFAERPEGSVSTLKIQRTQQEDSAVYLCASSLPPHNEQFFGPGTRLTVL.

There are a few counts of this clone. This chain joins TRBV27 and TRBJ1-6, with D hard to call. Germline CDR1 MNHEY, CDR2 SMNVEV (reference sequence). This CDR3 contains 18 residues. V was shortened by 1 base and J by 0 bases, with 13 bases between the two germline ends. The chain's CDR3 is CASSLFAGSSSYNSPLHF. DNA for the CDR3: TGTGCCAGCAGTTTATTTGCTGGCAGTAGCTCCTATAATTCACCCCTCCACTTT.